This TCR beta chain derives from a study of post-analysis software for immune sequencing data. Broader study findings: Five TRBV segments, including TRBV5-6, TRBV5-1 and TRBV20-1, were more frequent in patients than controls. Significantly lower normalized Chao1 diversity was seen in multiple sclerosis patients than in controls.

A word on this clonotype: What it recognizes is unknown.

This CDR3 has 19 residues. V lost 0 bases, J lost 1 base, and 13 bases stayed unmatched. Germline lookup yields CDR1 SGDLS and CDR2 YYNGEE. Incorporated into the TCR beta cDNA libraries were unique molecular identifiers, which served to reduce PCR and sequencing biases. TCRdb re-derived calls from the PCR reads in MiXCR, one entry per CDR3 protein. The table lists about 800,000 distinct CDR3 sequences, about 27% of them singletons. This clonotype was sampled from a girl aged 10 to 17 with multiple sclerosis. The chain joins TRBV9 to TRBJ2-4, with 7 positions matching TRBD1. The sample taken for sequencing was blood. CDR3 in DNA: TGTGCCAGCAGCGTAGGAGGGGAGACAGGGAAGGTTGCCAAAAACATTCAGTACTTC. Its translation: CASSVGGETGKVAKNIQYF.